The 13 T cell receptor beta chains below all came from one sample that was sequenced in a study of cytomegalovirus exposure and HLA in healthy donors. Profiling relied on immunoSEQ multiplex PCR, and the TCRdb table lists in-frame clones only, not all of them. The table includes some 100,000 clones, roughly 83% detected once. The material sequenced was PBMCs. These receptors originate from a man younger than 30 in good health and CMV-seronegative.

The V gene is TRBV21-1, the J gene TRBJ1-2; the table's D call, TRBD1, was not checked against the DNA. TRBV21-1 represents a pseudogene. The CDR3 length is 16 residues. CDR3 loop: CASSKVGTGYLGGYTF. DNA for the CDR3: TGTGCCAGCAGCAAGGTCGGGACAGGTTATTTGGGTGGCTACACCTTC.

In this sample, this clone turned up once. As DNA, the CDR3 is TGTGCCAGCAGTGAAGCGCTAGGACTAGCTAGAGCAGATACGCAGTATTTT. Its protein product is CASSEALGLARADTQYF. The chain has TRBV6-1 and TRBJ2-3, with 8 bases aligning to TRBD2. Per the germline V gene, CDR1 is MNHNS and CDR2 is SASEGT. After removal of 0 bases from V and 4 bases from J, the junction contained 9 bases not matched to a gene. The CDR3 runs 17 residues.

The chain couples TRBV19 to TRBJ1-3; tentatively, D is TRBD1 (6 bases). Deletions cut 4 bases from V and 2 bases from J, with 15 bases between. The CDR3 runs 16 residues. CDR1 LNHDA and CDR2 SQIVND come from the germline V gene (reference sequence). The CDR3 protein is CASSTISTGTGNTIYF. In DNA form, the CDR3 reads TGTGCCAGTAGTACCATATCGACAGGTACTGGAAACACCATATATTTT.

The CDR3 region has the DNA TGCAGCGTCGACGGGGCGGGAAGCTACAATGAGCAGTTCTTC. Encoded protein: CSVDGAGSYNEQFF. J is TRBJ2-1 and V is TRBV29-1, with D possibly being TRBD2 (6 bases). The V end lost 6 bases, the J end lost 3 bases, and 15 bases lay between the germline ends. The CDR3 is 14 amino acids. Germline CDR1 SQVTM, CDR2 ANQGSEA.

The genes are TRBV29-1 and TRBJ2-7, with a weak D call TRBD2 (6 bases). Germline assignment: CDR1 SQVTM and CDR2 ANQGSEA. Trimming stripped 3 bases from V and 3 bases from J, with 12 bases between. The CDR3 runs 13 residues. This CDR3 is CSVEGTGVYEQYF. CDR3 coding DNA: TGCAGCGTTGAGGGGACTGGCGTCTACGAGCAGTACTTC.

The rearrangement uses TRBV29-1 and TRBJ2-1; TRBD2 matches 7 bases. V shed 4 bases, J shed 9 bases, and the junction held 15 bases outside the gene matches. The CDR3 runs 15 residues. The germline V gene has CDR1 SQVTM and CDR2 ANQGSEA. In nucleotides, the CDR3 is TGCAGCGTTGTTATTGGTATAGGACTAGGGGCTGAGCAGTTCTTC. Protein product: CSVVIGIGLGAEQFF.

This chain uses TRBV5-4 with TRBJ1-6, with a possible D match to TRBD1 (6 bases). Trimming cost V 2 bases and J 7 bases, with 19 bases left between them. The length of the CDR3 is 17 residues. CDR1 and CDR2 (germline): SGHNT, YYREEE (reference sequence). CDR3 sequence reads: CASSLGRGGWDNSPLHF. The CDR3, as DNA: TGTGCCAGCAGCTTAGGTCGAGGGGGTTGGGACAATTCACCCCTCCACTTT.

The V and J genes are TRBV7-9 and TRBJ2-1, with TRBD2 matching 10 bases. The CDR3 covers 16 residues. V was clipped by 4 bases and J by 5 bases; unmatched bases: 8. Germline V gives CDR1 SEHNR, CDR2 FQNEAQ (reference sequence). CDR3 DNA sequence: TGTGCCAGCAGCTCGGTCCTAGCGGGGGAGCACAATGAGCAGTTCTTC. Residues: CASSSVLAGEHNEQFF.

This clone has more than one count but fewer than ten. V gene TRBV9 combines with J gene TRBJ1-1; a weak D match, TRBD1 (5 bases). V lost 4 bases to trimming and J lost 0 bases, with 13 bases between them. Looked up from germline, CDR1 is SGDLS and CDR2 is YYNGEE. The CDR3 totals 15 residues. CDR3 in DNA: TGTGCCAGCAGCTCGCCGGGGGGGGTGAACACTGAAGCTTTCTTT. Its translation: CASSSPGGVNTEAFF.

The rearrangement uses TRBV7-2 and TRBJ1-2, with D unresolved. Germline assignment: CDR1 SGHTA and CDR2 FQGNSA. The CDR3 is 13 amino acids. Trimming shortened V by 1 base and J by 2 bases, and 5 bases separated the two germline ends. CDR3 nucleotides: TGTGCCAGCAGCTTAGGGGCCAACTATGGCTACACCTTC. Translating it yields CASSLGANYGYTF. The full variable domain, completed using reference TRBV7-2 and TRBJ1-2, is GAGVSQSPSNKVTEKGKDVELRCDPISGHTALYWYRQSLGQGLEFLIYFQGNSAPDKSGLPSDRFSAERTGGSVSTLTIQRTQQEDSAVYLCASSLGANYGYTFGSGTRLTVV.

This chain links TRBV30 with TRBJ1-3; 7 positions match TRBD1. The CDR3 has 15 residues. Germline V gene data show CDR1 as GTSNPN and CDR2 as SVGIG (reference sequence). V lost 2 bases to trimming and J lost 9 bases; unmatched junction nucleotides: 13. CDR3 nucleotide sequence: TGTGCCTGGAGTTCGACAGGGATGGAGTTTGGCACCATATATTTT. This translates into CAWSSTGMEFGTIYF. Full variable domain (missing parts from reference TRBV30 and TRBJ1-3): SQTIHQWPATLVQPVGSPLSLECTVEGTSNPNLYWYRQAAGRGLQLLFYSVGIGQISSEVPQNLSASRPQDRQFILSSKKLLLSDSGFYLCAWSSTGMEFGTIYFGEGSWLTVV.

This clone appeared a single time. This sequence joins TRBV4-1 and TRBJ2-7; 10 bases map to TRBD2. Germline V gives CDR1 MGHRA, CDR2 YSYEKL. CDR3 length equals 15 residues. The junction had 9 bases not matched to a gene; V was cut back by 8 bases and J by 2 bases. DNA of the CDR3: TGCGCCAGCGCACCCGGACTAGCGGAGACCTACGAGCAGTACTTC. Protein sequence: CASAPGLAETYEQYF.

As DNA, the CDR3 is TGTGCCAGCAGCCTATCTAGCGGGGTTCCCTACAATGAGCAGTTCTTC. Protein sequence: CASSLSSGVPYNEQFF. The J gene is TRBJ2-1, the V gene TRBV5-6; 9 positions match TRBD2. V lost 4 bases, J lost 2 bases, and 7 bases stayed unmatched. The V gene's germline CDR1 is SGHDT and CDR2 YYEEEE. CDR3 length: 16 amino acids.